This T cell receptor (beta chain) was found in a study of type 1 regulatory T cells. The CDR3 extends over 11 amino acids. CDR1 is MNHNS, CDR2 SASEGT, per germline. V was trimmed by 3 bases and J by 1 base, leaving 0 bases between them. TCRdb redid the calling of the reads with MiXCR, one entry per CDR3 protein. In the table there are 80,000 to 100,000 distinct CDR3 sequences, roughly 31% of which are singletons. This clonotype has a handful of counts. The receptor's source is a human donor in good health. The chain carries TRBV6-1 and TRBJ1-1; D not certain. The sequencing sample was made of CD4+ T cells, either the whole sample or a sorted fraction (not recorded which). The CDR3: CASSENTEAFF. In nucleotides, the CDR3 is TGTGCCAGCAGTGAGAACACTGAAGCTTTCTTT.